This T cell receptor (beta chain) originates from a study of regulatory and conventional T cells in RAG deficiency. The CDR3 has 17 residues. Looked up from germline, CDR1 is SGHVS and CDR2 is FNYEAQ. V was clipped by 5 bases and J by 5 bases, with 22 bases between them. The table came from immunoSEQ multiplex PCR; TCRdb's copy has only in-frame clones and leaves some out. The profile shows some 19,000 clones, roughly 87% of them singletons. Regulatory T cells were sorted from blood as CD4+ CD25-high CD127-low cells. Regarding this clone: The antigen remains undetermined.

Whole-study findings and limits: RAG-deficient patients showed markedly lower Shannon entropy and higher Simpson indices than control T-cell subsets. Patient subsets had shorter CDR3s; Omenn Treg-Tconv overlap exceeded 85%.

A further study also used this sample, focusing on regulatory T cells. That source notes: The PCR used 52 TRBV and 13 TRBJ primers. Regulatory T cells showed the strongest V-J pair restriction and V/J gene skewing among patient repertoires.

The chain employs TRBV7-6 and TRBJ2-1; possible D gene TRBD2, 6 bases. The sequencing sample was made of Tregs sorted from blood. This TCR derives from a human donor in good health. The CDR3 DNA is TGTGCCAGCAGCCCGACGATGGGGGGTATAATGAACAATGAGCAGTTCTTC. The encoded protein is CASSPTMGGIMNNEQFF.